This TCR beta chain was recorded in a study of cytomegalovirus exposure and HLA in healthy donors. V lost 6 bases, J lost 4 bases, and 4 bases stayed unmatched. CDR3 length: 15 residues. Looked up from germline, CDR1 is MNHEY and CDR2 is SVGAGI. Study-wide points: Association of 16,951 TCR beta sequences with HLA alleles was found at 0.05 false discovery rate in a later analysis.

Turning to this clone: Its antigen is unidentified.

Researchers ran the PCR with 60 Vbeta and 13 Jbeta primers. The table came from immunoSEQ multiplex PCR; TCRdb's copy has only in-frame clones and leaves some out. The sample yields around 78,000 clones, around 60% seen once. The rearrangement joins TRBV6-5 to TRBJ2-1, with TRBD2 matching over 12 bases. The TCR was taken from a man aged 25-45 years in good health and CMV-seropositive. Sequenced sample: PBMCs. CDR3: CASRPSGGAYNEQFF. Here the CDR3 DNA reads TGTGCCAGCAGACCTAGCGGGGGGGCTTACAATGAGCAGTTCTTC.